These 16 T cell receptor beta chains were sequenced from one sample in a study of OX40 agonist ivuxolimab in advanced cancers. Assay: immunoSEQ multiplex PCR; the TCRdb copy retains only in-frame clones and omits some. This table holds about 58,000 clones, less than 85% found once. The material sequenced was CD4+ or CD8+ T cells sorted from blood, taken in a trial of the OX40 agonist ivuxolimab. The origin of the receptors is an adult with an advanced solid tumor such as melanoma, head and neck, liver or kidney cancer.

The rearrangement joins TRBV28 to TRBJ2-3; D perhaps matches TRBD2 (5 bases). The CDR3 extends over 18 amino acids. Trimming stripped 5 bases from V and 6 bases from J, with 27 bases between. Per germline, CDR1 MDHEN and CDR2 SYDVKM. CDR3 in amino acids: CASSPTWGSSAELDTQYF. The CDR3 nucleotides are TGTGCCAGCAGTCCAACTTGGGGTAGTAGCGCGGAACTGGATACGCAGTATTTT.

This clone was observed once. V is TRBV5-1 and J is TRBJ2-2; 11 bases agree with TRBD2. V dropped 0 bases and J dropped 7; count of bases not matched to a gene: 2. Germline CDR1 and CDR2: SGHRS and YFSETQ. The CDR3 extends over 15 amino acids. The chain's CDR3 is CASSLGLAGRGELFF. The CDR3 DNA sequence: TGCGCCAGCAGCTTGGGACTAGCGGGGCGCGGGGAGCTGTTTTTT.

V gene TRBV7-9 combines with J gene TRBJ2-3; D unclear. The length of the CDR3 is 11 residues. V shed 5 bases and J shed 4 bases, with 4 bases lying between them. Germline CDR1 is SEHNR and CDR2 is FQNEAQ (reference sequence). DNA for the CDR3: TGTGCCAGCAGCCCCGCAGATACGCAGTATTTT. It translates to CASSPADTQYF.

Worth noting for this clone: One end of the junction does not line up with germline, which may come from a read error. This chain uses TRBV7-7 with TRBJ2-7; D may be TRBD2 (6 bases). The CDR3 totals 13 residues. Germline lookup yields CDR1 SSHAT and CDR2 FNYEAQ (reference sequence). DNA of the CDR3: TGTGCTAGCAGCTCCTCGGGGGCCTACGAGCAGTACTTC. It yields the protein CASSSSGAYEQYF.

The gene calls are TRBV29-1 and TRBJ2-7, with unresolved D. With 0 bases removed from V and 10 bases from J, the gap between germline ends came to 7 bases. Germline V gene lookup returns CDR1 SQVTM and CDR2 ANQGSEA. The CDR3 is made up of 10 amino acids. CDR3 bases: TGCAGCGTTGAAGAGGGGATCCAGTACTTC. Protein product: CSVEEGIQYF.

The V call is TRBV14, the J call TRBJ1-4, with TRBD1 matching 8 bases. The germline CDR1 and CDR2 sequences are SGHDN and FVKESK. There are 14 residues in the CDR3. Losses at the gene ends were 4 bases for V and 6 bases for J; bases not matched to a gene: 4. The CDR3 here is CASSPGQAHEKLFF. The CDR3 DNA is TGTGCCAGCAGCCCGGGACAGGCACATGAAAAACTGTTTTTT. The whole variable domain, filled in from reference TRBV14 and TRBJ1-4, reads EAGVTQFPSHSVIEKGQTVTLRCDPISGHDNLYWYRRVMGKEIKFLLHFVKESKQDESGMPNNRFLAERTGGTYSTLKVQPAELEDSGVYFCASSPGQAHEKLFFGSGTQLSVL.

This clone appeared a few times. The chain uses TRBV19 and TRBJ1-1, with 7 bases fitting TRBD1. The V gene's germline CDR1 is LNHDA and CDR2 SQIVND (reference sequence). J was trimmed by 6 bases and V by 7 bases; bases with no gene match: 8. This CDR3 is 13 amino acids long. This CDR3 is CASKTGIVAEAFF. The CDR3 region has the DNA TGTGCCAGTAAGACAGGGATAGTGGCTGAAGCTTTCTTT.

The chain is built from TRBV5-1 and TRBJ2-7; tentatively, D is TRBD2 (6 bases). This CDR3 comprises 15 residues. V lost 0 bases to trimming and J lost 7 bases, with 17 bases between them. CDR1 and CDR2 from the germline V gene are SGHRS and YFSETQ. The chain's CDR3 is CASSLVVTGVNEQYF. In DNA form, the CDR3 reads TGCGCCAGCAGCTTGGTAGTTACGGGGGTGAATGAGCAGTACTTC.

This chain connects TRBV20-1 to TRBJ1-1, with D perhaps matching TRBD1 (6 bases). CDR3 length: 11 amino acids. CDR1 is DFQATT and CDR2 is SNEGSKA in the germline V gene (reference sequence). V lost 5 bases and J 11 bases, leaving 15 bases between the germline ends. The CDR3 bases are TGCAGTGCTGAAGCAGGGGAATCGGCTTTCTTT. Translating it yields CSAEAGESAFF.

CDR3 in DNA: TGCGCCAGCAGGGGACAGGCATCCTACAATGAGCAGTTCTTC. This encodes CASRGQASYNEQFF. The chain combines TRBV5-1 with TRBJ2-1; TRBD1 matches 8 bases. Germline assignment: CDR1 SGHRS and CDR2 YFSETQ. The CDR3 loop spans 14 amino acids. V lost 5 bases and J lost 1; bases outside the gene matches: 2.

This chain connects TRBV27 to TRBJ2-2; possibly TRBD1 or TRBD2 for D (5 bases each). The CDR3 totals 14 residues. The V end lost 0 bases, the J end lost 7 bases, and 9 bases lay between the germline ends. Germline V CDR1 and CDR2: MNHEY, SMNVEV (reference sequence). The CDR3 reads CASSLSGRSGELFF. The CDR3 DNA sequence: TGTGCCAGCAGTTTATCGGGACGTAGCGGGGAGCTGTTTTTT.

The CDR3 coding sequence is TGTGCCAGCAGCAAATACAGCTCCTACGAGCAGTACTTC. Encoded protein: CASSKYSSYEQYF. This rearrangement joins TRBV21-1 to TRBJ2-7; TRBD1 reflects the table's D call only, with no check against the DNA. TRBV21-1 is a recognized pseudogene. CDR3 length: 13 amino acids.

This chain links TRBV30 with TRBJ2-3; 10 bases align to TRBD2. The CDR3 has 16 amino acids. The V segment lost 6 bases and the J segment 5 bases; nucleotides outside the gene matches: 14. Germline V gene lookup returns CDR1 GTSNPN and CDR2 SVGIG (reference sequence). The CDR3, as DNA: TGTGCCTGTACAGCGGGAGCGGGGGGGCCTGGAGATACGCAGTATTTT. Its protein is CACTAGAGGPGDTQYF.

This clone was found a few times. The chain carries TRBV7-8 and TRBJ2-7; a weak D match, TRBD1 (5 bases). V shed 5 bases and J shed 0 bases, with 17 bases lying between them. Looked up from germline, CDR1 is SGHVS and CDR2 is FQNEAQ. The CDR3 totals 16 residues. The CDR3 reads CASSAYRIPNSYEQYF. The CDR3 nucleotides are TGTGCCAGCAGCGCATACAGGATTCCGAACTCCTACGAGCAGTACTTC. Based on the CDR3 plus reference TRBV7-8 and TRBJ2-7, the full variable domain is GAGVSQSPRYKVAKRGQDVALRCDPISGHVSLFWYQQALGQGPEFLTYFQNEAQLDKSGLPSDRFFAERPEGSVSTLKIQRTQQEDSAVYLCASSAYRIPNSYEQYFGPGTRLTVT.

V usage is TRBV5-1 and J usage is TRBJ2-2, with D hard to call. Per germline, CDR1 SGHRS and CDR2 YFSETQ. CDR3 length equals 13 residues. The V and J ends lost 0 bases and 4 bases respectively, with 4 bases between them. CDR3 sequence reads: CASSLDVTGELFF. The CDR3 coding sequence is TGCGCCAGCAGCTTGGACGTCACCGGGGAGCTGTTTTTT.

The rearrangement joins TRBV2 to TRBJ1-5, with D possibly being TRBD1 (5 bases). The CDR3 has 12 residues. Germline-derived CDR1 and CDR2 are SNHLY and FYNNEI. Trimming left V 8 bases short and J 2 bases short, with 7 bases between. The CDR3 nucleotides read TGTGCCAGCGGGGGGGGCAATCAGCCCCAGCATTTT. It specifies CASGGGNQPQHF.